The 2 T cell receptor beta chains in this list originate from one sample, sequenced in a study of control samples from healthy donors and cancer patients. The repertoire was sequenced with immunoSEQ multiplex PCR; TCRdb's copy has only in-frame clones and lacks some. The profile shows 390,000 or so clones, around nine tenths of them singletons. Sequencing was performed on PBMCs. The source is a middle-aged man with head and neck cancer.

This chain joins TRBV5-1 and TRBJ2-3; 12 bases map to TRBD2. This CDR3 has 17 amino acids. J gave up 2 bases and V 4 bases, and 8 bases lay outside the gene matches. Germline V gene sequence: CDR1 SGHRS, CDR2 YFSETQ. The CDR3 reads CASSATGLAGNTDTQYF. CDR3 DNA sequence: TGCGCCAGCAGCGCCACTGGACTAGCGGGGAACACAGATACGCAGTATTTT.

J is TRBJ1-5 and V is TRBV6-2 or TRBV6-3; D not resolved. The germline V gene has CDR1 MNHEY and CDR2 SVGEGT. CDR3 length equals 14 residues. The ends were cut back, 0 bases at V and 5 bases at J, with 8 bases in the middle. The CDR3 region is CASSYSWLDQPQHF. The CDR3 DNA reads as TGTGCCAGCAGTTACTCCTGGTTGGATCAGCCCCAGCATTTT.